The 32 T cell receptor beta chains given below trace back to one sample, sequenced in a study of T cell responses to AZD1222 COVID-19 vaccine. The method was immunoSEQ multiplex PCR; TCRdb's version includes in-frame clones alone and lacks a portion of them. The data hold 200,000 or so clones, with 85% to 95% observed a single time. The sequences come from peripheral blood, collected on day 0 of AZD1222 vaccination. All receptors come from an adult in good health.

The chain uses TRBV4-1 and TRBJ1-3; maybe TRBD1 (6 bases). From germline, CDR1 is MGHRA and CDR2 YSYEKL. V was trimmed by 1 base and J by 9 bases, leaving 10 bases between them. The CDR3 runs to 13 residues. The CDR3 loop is CASSQGGAGTIYF. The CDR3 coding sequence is TGCGCCAGCAGCCAAGGGGGGGCTGGCACCATATATTTT.

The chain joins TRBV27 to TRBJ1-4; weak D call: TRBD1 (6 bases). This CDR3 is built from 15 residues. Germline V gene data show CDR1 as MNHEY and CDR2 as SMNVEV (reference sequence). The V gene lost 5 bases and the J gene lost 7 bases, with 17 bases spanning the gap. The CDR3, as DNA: TGTGCCAGCAGTCCCCTACAGGGCGAGGGTGAAAAACTGTTTTTT. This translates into CASSPLQGEGEKLFF.

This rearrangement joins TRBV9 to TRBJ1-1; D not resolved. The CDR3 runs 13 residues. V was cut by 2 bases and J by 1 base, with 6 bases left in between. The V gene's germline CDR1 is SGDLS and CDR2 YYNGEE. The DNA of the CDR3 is TGTGCCAGCAGCGTTCGCCCGAACACTGAAGCTTTCTTT. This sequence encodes CASSVRPNTEAFF.

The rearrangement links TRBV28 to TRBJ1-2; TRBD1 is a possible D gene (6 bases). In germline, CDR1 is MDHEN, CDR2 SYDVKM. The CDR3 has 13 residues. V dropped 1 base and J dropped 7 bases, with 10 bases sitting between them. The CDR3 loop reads CASSLSEGVGYTF. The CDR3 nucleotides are TGTGCCAGCAGTTTATCCGAGGGGGTTGGCTACACCTTC.

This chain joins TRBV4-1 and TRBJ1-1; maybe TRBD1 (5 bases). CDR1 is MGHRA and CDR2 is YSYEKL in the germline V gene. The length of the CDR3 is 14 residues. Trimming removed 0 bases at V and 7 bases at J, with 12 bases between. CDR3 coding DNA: TGCGCCAGCAGCCAAGAAGGGACGGCAGATGAAGCTTTCTTT. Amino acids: CASSQEGTADEAFF.

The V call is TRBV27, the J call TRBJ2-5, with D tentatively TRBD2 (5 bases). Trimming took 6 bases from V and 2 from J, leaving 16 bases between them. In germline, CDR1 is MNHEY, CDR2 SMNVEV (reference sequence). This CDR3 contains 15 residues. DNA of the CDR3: TGTGCCAGCAGCCTAAGAGGGCGAGCTCAAGAGACCCAGTACTTC. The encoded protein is CASSLRGRAQETQYF.

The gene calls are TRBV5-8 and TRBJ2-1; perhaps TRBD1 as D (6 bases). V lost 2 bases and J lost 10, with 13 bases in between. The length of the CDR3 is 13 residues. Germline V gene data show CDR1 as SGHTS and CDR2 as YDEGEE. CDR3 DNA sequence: TGTGCCAGCAGCTTTACAGGGCCCAGGGAGCAGTTCTTC. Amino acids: CASSFTGPREQFF.

CDR3 DNA sequence: TGTGCCAGCAGCTTGGGGCTTGGCATTACTGAAGCTTTCTTT. Protein: CASSLGLGITEAFF. The chain is built from TRBV5-4 and TRBJ1-1; D is uncertain. V lost 0 bases to trimming and J lost 5 bases, with 11 bases between them. The CDR3 is made up of 14 amino acids. Germline V gene sequence: CDR1 SGHNT, CDR2 YYREEE (reference sequence).

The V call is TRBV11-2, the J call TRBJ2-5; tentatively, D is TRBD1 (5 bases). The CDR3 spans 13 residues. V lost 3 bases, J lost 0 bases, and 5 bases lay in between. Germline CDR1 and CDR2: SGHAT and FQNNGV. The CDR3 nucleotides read TGTGCCAGCAGCTTGGGGCACCAAGAGACCCAGTACTTC. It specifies CASSLGHQETQYF. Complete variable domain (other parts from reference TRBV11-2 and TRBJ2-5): EAGVAQSPRYKIIEKRQSVAFWCNPISGHATLYWYQQILGQGPKLLIQFQNNGVVDDSQLPKDRFSAERLKGVDSTLKIQPAKLEDSAVYLCASSLGHQETQYFGPGTRLLVL.

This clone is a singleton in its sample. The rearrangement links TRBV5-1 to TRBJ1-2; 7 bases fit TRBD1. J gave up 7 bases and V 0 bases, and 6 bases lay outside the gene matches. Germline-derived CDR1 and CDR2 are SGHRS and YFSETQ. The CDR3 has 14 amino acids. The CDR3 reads CASSLGGGETGYTF. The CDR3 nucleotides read TGCGCCAGCAGCTTGGGAGGGGGCGAAACTGGCTACACCTTC.

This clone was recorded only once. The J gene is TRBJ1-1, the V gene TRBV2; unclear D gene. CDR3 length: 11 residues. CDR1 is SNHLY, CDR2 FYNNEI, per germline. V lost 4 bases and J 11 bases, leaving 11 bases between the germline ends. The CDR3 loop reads CASSGSGKAFF. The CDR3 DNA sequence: TGTGCCAGCAGTGGCTCGGGTAAGGCTTTCTTT.

The CDR3 DNA is TGTGCCAGCAGCTTGGTAGGGACACGGAACACTGAAGCTTTCTTT. It codes for CASSLVGTRNTEAFF. The rearrangement uses TRBV5-6 and TRBJ1-1; D is perhaps TRBD1 (6 bases). The CDR3 runs to 15 residues. Looked up from germline, CDR1 is SGHDT and CDR2 is YYEEEE. V shed 0 bases and J shed 1 base, with 10 bases lying between them.

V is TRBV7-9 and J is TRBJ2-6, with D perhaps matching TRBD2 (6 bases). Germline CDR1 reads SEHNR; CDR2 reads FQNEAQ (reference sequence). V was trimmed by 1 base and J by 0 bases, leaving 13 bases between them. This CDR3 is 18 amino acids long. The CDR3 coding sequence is TGTGCCAGCAGCTTAGGGGTCCTAGCGTACTCTGGGGCCAACGTCCTGACTTTC. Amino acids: CASSLGVLAYSGANVLTF.

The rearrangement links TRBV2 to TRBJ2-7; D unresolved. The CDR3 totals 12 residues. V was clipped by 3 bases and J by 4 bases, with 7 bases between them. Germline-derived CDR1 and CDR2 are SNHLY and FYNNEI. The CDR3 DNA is TGTGCCAGCAGTGACCTGACTTACGAGCAGTACGTC. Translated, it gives CASSDLTYEQYV.

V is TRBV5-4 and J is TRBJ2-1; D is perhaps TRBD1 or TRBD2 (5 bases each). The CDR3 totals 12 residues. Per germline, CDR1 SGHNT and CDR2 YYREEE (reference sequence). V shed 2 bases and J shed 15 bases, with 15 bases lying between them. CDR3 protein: CASSFALGVRFF. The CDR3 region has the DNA TGTGCCAGCAGCTTTGCCTTGGGGGTGAGGTTCTTC.

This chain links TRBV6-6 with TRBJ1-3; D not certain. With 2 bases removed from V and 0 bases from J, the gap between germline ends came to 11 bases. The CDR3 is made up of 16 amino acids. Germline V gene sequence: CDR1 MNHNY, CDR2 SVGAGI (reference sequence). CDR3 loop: CASSYSREYSGNTIYF. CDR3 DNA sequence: TGTGCCAGCAGTTACAGCCGGGAATACTCTGGAAACACCATATATTTT.

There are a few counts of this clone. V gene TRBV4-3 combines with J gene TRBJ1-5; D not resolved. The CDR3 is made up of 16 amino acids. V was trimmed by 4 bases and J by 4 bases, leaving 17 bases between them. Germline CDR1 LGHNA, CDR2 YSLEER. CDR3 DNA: TGCGCCAGCAGCCCGCATTTGACACTAGCAAATCAGCCCCAGCATTTT. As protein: CASSPHLTLANQPQHF.

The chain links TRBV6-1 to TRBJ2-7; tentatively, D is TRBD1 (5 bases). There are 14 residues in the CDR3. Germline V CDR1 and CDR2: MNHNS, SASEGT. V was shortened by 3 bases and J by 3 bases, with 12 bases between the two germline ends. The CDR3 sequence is CASSESGHFYEQYF. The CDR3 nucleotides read TGTGCCAGCAGTGAGTCCGGACACTTCTACGAGCAGTACTTC.

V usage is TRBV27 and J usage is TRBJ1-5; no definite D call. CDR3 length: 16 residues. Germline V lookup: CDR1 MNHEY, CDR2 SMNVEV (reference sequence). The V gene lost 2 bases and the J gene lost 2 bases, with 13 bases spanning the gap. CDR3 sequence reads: CASSLRGNLGNQPQHF. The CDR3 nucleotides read TGTGCCAGCAGTTTACGAGGGAACTTGGGCAATCAGCCCCAGCATTTT.

CDR3 DNA sequence: TGTGCCAGTTCCCGGTTCAATGAGCAGTTCTTC. Amino acids: CASSRFNEQFF. This sequence joins TRBV19 and TRBJ2-1; D gene unclear. The CDR3 totals 11 residues. Trimming left V 8 bases short and J 6 bases short, with 8 bases between. CDR1 is LNHDA and CDR2 is SQIVND in the germline V gene (reference sequence).

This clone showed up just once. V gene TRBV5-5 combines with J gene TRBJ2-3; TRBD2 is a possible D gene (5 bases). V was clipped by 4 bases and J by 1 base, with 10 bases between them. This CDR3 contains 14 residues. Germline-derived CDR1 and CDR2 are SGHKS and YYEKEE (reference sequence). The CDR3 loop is CASSALSGTDTQYF. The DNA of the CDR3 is TGTGCCAGCAGCGCGCTTAGCGGCACAGATACGCAGTATTTT.

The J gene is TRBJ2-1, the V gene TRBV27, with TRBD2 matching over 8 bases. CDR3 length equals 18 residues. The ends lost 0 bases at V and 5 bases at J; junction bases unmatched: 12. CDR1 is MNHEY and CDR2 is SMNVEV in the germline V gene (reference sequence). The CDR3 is CASSLSIVGTRFDNEQFF. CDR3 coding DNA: TGTGCCAGCAGTTTATCTATCGTCGGGACTAGGTTCGACAATGAGCAGTTCTTC.

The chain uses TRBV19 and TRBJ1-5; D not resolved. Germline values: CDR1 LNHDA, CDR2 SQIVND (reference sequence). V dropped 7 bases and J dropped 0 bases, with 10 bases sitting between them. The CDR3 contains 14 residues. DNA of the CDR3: TGTGCCAGTATGTTACAGACTAGCAATCAGCCCCAGCATTTT. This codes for CASMLQTSNQPQHF.

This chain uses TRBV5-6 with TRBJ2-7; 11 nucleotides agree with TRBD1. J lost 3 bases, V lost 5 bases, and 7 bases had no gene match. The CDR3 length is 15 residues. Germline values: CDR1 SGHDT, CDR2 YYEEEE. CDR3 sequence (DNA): TGTGCCAGCAGTACCTCCGGGACAGGGGGCTACGAGCAGTACTTC. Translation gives CASSTSGTGGYEQYF.

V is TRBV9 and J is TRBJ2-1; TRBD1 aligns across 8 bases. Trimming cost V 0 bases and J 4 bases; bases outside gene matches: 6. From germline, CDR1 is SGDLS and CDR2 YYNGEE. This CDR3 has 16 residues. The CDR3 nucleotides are TGTGCCAGCAGCGTAGCTACGGACAGGGTTTACAATGAGCAGTTCTTC. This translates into CASSVATDRVYNEQFF.

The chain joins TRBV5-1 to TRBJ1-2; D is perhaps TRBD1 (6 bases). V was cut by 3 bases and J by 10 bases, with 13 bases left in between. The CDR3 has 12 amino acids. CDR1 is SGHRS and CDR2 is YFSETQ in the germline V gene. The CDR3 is CASSYNRADYTF. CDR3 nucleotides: TGCGCCAGCAGCTACAACAGGGCGGACTACACCTTC. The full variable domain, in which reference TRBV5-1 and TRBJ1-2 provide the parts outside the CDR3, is KAGVTQTPRYLIKTRGQQVTLSCSPISGHRSVSWYQQTPGQGLQFLFEYFSETQRNKGNFPGRFSGRQFSNSRSEMNVSTLELGDSALYLCASSYNRADYTFGSGTRLTVV.

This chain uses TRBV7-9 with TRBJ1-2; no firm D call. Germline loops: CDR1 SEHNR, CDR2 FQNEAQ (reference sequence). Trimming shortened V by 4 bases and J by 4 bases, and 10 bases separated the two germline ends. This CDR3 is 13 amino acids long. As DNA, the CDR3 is TGTGCCAGCAGCTCTGAGGGAGCCTATGGCTACACCTTC. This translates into CASSSEGAYGYTF.

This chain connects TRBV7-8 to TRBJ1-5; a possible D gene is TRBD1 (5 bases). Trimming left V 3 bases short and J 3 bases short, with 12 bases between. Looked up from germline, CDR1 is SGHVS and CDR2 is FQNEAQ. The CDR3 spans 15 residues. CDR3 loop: CASSLRGASNQPQHF. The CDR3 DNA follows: TGTGCCAGCAGCTTGAGGGGAGCCTCCAATCAGCCCCAGCATTTT. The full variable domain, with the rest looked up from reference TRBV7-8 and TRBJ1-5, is GAGVSQSPRYKVAKRGQDVALRCDPISGHVSLFWYQQALGQGPEFLTYFQNEAQLDKSGLPSDRFFAERPEGSVSTLKIQRTQQEDSAVYLCASSLRGASNQPQHFGDGTRLSIL.

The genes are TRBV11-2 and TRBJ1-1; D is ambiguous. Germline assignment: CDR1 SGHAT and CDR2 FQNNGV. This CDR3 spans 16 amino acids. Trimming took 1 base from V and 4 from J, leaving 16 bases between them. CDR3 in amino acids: CASSLGRLGVITEAFF. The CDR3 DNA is TGTGCCAGCAGCTTAGGTCGACTTGGGGTAATCACTGAAGCTTTCTTT.

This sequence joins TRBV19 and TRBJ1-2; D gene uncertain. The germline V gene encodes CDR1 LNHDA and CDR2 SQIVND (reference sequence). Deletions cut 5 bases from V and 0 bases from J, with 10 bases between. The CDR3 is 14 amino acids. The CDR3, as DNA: TGTGCCAGTAGTTCGCCGTTAGCTAACTATGGCTACACCTTC. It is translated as CASSSPLANYGYTF.

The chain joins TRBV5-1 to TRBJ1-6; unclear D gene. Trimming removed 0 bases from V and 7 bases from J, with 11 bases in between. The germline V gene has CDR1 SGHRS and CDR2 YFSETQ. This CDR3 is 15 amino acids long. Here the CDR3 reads CASSLERIKNSPLHF. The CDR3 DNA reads TGCGCCAGCAGCTTGGAAAGGATTAAAAATTCACCCCTCCACTTT.

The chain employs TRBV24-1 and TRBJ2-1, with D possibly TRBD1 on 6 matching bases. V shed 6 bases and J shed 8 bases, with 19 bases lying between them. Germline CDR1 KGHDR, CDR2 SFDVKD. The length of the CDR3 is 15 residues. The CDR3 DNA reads TGTGCCACCAGTAAGGGACATTACCTCGAGGATGAGCAGTTCTTC. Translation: CATSKGHYLEDEQFF.